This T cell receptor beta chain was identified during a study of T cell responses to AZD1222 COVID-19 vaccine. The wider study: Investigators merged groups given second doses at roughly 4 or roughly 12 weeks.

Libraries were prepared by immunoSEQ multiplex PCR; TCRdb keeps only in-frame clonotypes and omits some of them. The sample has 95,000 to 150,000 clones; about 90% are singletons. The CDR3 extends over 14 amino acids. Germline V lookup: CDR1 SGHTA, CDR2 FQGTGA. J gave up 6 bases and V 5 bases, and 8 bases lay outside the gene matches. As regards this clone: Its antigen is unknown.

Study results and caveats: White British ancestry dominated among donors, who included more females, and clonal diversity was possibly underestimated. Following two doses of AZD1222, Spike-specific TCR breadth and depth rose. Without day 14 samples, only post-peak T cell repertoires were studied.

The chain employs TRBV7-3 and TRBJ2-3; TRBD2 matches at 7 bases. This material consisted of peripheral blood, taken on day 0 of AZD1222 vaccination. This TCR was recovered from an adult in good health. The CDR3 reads CASSLGGSGDTQYF. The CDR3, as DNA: TGTGCCAGCAGCCTTGGCGGGAGTGGGGATACGCAGTATTTT.